This T cell receptor (beta chain) was recorded in a study of blood T cell repertoires in COVID-19. Across the study: The analysed material was cDNA or gDNA that came from T cells, B-cell-depleted T cells, or PBMCs.

Only in-frame clones appear in the TCRdb table, and some are missing; sequencing was by immunoSEQ multiplex PCR. The sample yields under 250,000 clones, 70% to 90% seen once. In Cohort 3, a recovered donor had either two negative PCRs, clearance, or symptom resolution. The CDR3 has 14 residues. CDR1 and CDR2 from the germline V gene are SGHDT and YYEEEE. V lost 0 bases, J lost 10 bases, and 5 bases stayed unmatched. The sequencing input was PBMCs or T cells enriched from blood (not recorded which). The chain employs TRBV5-6 and TRBJ1-4; 8 bases fit TRBD1. This clonotype was sampled from a man aged 25-40 years who had recovered from COVID-19. The CDR3 sequence is CASSLATGVSKLFF. The CDR3 region has the DNA TGTGCCAGCAGCTTGGCGACAGGGGTGTCAAAACTGTTTTTT.